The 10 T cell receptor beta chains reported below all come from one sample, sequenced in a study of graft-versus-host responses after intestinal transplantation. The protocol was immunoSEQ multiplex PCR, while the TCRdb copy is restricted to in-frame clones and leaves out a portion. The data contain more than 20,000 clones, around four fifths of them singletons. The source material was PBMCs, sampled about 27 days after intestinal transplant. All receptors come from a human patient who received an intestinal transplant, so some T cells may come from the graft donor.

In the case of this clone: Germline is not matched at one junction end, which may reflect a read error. This CDR3 reads CASSYSKLRGGSIF. The DNA of the CDR3 is TGTGCCAGCAGTTACTCGAAGCTAAGGGGGGGATCCATTTTT. The rearrangement links TRBV6-5 to TRBJ2-3; TRBD2 is a possible D gene (7 bases). Germline CDR1 and CDR2: MNHEY and SVGAGI. The CDR3 is 14 residues long.

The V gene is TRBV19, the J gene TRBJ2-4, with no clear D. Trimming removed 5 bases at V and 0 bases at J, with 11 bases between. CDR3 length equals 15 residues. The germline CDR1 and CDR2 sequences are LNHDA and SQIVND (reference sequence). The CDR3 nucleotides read TGTGCCAGTAGTTTGACCCGACTAGCCAAAAACATTCAGTACTTC. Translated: CASSLTRLAKNIQYF.

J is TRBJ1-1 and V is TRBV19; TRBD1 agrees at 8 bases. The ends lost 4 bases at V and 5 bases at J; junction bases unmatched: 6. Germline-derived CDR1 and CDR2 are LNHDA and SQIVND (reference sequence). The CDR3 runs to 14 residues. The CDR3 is CASSTGGVRTEAFF. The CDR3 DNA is TGTGCCAGTAGTACAGGGGGCGTAAGGACTGAAGCTTTCTTT.

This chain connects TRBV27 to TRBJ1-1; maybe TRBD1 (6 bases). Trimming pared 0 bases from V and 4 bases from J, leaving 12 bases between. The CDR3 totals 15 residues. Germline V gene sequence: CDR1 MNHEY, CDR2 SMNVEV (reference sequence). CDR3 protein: CASSLSPGALTEAFF. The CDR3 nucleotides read TGTGCCAGCAGTTTATCGCCAGGGGCGCTCACTGAAGCTTTCTTT.

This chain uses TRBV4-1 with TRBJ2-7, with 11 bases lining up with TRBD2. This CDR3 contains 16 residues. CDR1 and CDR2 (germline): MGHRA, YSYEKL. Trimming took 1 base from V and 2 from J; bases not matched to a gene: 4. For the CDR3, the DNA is TGCGCCAGCAGCCAAGGGGGACTAGCGGAGACCTACGAGCAGTACTTC. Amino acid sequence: CASSQGGLAETYEQYF.

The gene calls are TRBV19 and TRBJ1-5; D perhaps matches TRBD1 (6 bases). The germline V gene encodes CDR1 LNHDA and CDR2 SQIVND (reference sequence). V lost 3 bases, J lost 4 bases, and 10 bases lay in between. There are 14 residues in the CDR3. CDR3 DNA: TGTGCCAGTAGTATCGGGGGGCTGAATCAGCCCCAGCATTTT. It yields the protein CASSIGGLNQPQHF.

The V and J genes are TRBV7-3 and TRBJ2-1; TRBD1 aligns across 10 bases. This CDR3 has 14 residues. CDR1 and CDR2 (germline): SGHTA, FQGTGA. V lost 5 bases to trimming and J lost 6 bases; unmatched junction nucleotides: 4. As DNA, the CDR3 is TGTGCCAGCAGCCGATGGACAGGGGGCAATGAGCAGTTCTTC. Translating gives CASSRWTGGNEQFF.

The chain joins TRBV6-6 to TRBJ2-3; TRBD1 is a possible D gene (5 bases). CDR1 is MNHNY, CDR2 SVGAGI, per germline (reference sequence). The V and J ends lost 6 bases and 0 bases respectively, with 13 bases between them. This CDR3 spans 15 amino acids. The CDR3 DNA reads TGTGCCAGCAGCCCAGGGTTTACTAGCACAGATACGCAGTATTTT. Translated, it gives CASSPGFTSTDTQYF.

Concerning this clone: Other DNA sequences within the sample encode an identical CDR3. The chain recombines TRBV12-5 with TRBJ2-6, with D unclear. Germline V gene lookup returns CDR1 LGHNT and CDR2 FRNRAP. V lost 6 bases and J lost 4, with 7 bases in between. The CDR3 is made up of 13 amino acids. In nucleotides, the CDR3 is TGTGCTAGTGGGCTCGCAGGGGCCAACGTCCTGACTTTC. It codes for CASGLAGANVLTF.

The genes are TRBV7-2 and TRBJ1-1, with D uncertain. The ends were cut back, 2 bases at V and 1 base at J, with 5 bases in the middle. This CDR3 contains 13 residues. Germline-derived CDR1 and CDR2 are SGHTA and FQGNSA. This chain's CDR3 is CASSLSRNTEAFF. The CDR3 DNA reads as TGTGCCAGCAGCTTATCCAGGAACACTGAAGCTTTCTTT.